This entry lists 9 T cell receptor beta chains sequenced from one sample in a study of T-cell reconstitution after alpha-beta-depleted transplantation in children. Preparing the TCRbeta library involved the use of unique molecular identifiers. TCRdb analysed the PCR reads with MiXCR anew, one entry per CDR3 protein. The data show 6,500 to 10,000 distinct CDR3 sequences, roughly 15% seen once. Sequenced material: PBMCs, mostly from graft donor cells, taken 60 days after TCRalphabeta/CD19-depleted stem cell transplant. These receptors were taken from a girl under two years old who had a stem cell transplant for combined immunodeficiency, so the T cells may come from the graft donor.

This clonotype was seen only a few times. The gene calls are TRBV10-2 and TRBJ1-1; 7 bases are shared with TRBD1. The CDR3 spans 12 residues. Germline V CDR1 and CDR2: WSHSY, SAAADI. After removal of 4 bases from V and 5 bases from J, the junction contained 1 base not matched to a gene. The CDR3 loop is CASSGQGTEAFF. The CDR3 nucleotides read TGCGCCAGCAGTGGACAGGGAACTGAAGCTTTCTTT.

This clonotype was seen a few times. This chain connects TRBV20-1 to TRBJ1-2; D is possibly TRBD1 (5 bases). Trimming took off 5 bases at V and 3 bases at J, with 10 bases between the two ends. Germline CDR1 DFQATT, CDR2 SNEGSKA (reference sequence). The CDR3 sequence is 12 residues long. CDR3 DNA: TGCAGTGCTGCAGGGTTCGACTATGGCTACACCTTC. Translating it yields CSAAGFDYGYTF.

This clonotype occurred a few times. This chain connects TRBV12-3 or TRBV12-4 to TRBJ1-2, with D unresolved. V lost 5 bases to trimming and J lost 2 bases, with 9 bases between them. The CDR3 totals 13 residues. CDR3 in amino acids: CASSPTANYGYTF. CDR3 DNA: TGTGCCAGCAGTCCAACAGCGAACTATGGCTACACCTTC.

This CDR3 is CASSPRIYPKEETQYF. DNA of the CDR3: TGTGCCAGCAGCCCCCGGATCTACCCAAAGGAAGAGACCCAGTACTTC. The chain employs TRBV3-2 and TRBJ2-5; the D call of TRBD1 is as the table states it, not checked on the DNA. TRBV3-2 is shown as a pseudogene. CDR3 length: 16 residues.

This clonotype was detected ten times or more. The chain uses TRBV20-1 and TRBJ2-7; D remains unclear. Trimming pared 0 bases from V and 4 bases from J, leaving 16 bases between. This CDR3 is built from 15 residues. Per the germline V gene, CDR1 is DFQATT and CDR2 is SNEGSKA (reference sequence). CDR3 DNA sequence: TGCAGTGCTAGAGATGCCACGCAAGCTATTTACGAGCAGTACTTC. Translating gives CSARDATQAIYEQYF.

CDR3 region: CASSQDRRGSETQYF. The CDR3 nucleotides read TGCGCCAGCAGCCAAGATCGACGAGGGAGTGAGACCCAGTACTTC. The rearrangement joins TRBV4-3 to TRBJ2-5, with a possible D match to TRBD2 (5 bases). Germline loops: CDR1 LGHNA, CDR2 YSLEER. Deletions cut 0 bases from V and 5 bases from J, with 13 bases between. The CDR3 loop spans 15 amino acids.

This chain connects TRBV5-1 to TRBJ1-3; D gene unclear. V was trimmed by 4 bases and J by 3 bases, leaving 14 bases between them. This CDR3 is built from 15 residues. Germline CDR1 is SGHRS and CDR2 is YFSETQ. The CDR3 DNA sequence: TGCGCCAGCAGCCGAATGGTCGGGGATGGAAACACCATATATTTT. Amino acids: CASSRMVGDGNTIYF.

The chain employs TRBV5-1 and TRBJ2-3; 8 bases match TRBD1. The CDR3 is 16 amino acids. Germline CDR1 reads SGHRS; CDR2 reads YFSETQ. Unmatched junction bases numbered 9, after V lost 3 bases and J lost 3 bases. For the CDR3, the DNA is TGCGCCAGCAGCTGGATCGGGACAGGTGAAACAGATACGCAGTATTTT. Protein sequence: CASSWIGTGETDTQYF. Complete variable domain (other parts from reference TRBV5-1 and TRBJ2-3): KAGVTQTPRYLIKTRGQQVTLSCSPISGHRSVSWYQQTPGQGLQFLFEYFSETQRNKGNFPGRFSGRQFSNSRSEMNVSTLELGDSALYLCASSWIGTGETDTQYFGPGTRLTVL.

This chain links TRBV2 with TRBJ2-3; D is possibly TRBD1 (5 bases). V lost 4 bases, J lost 3 bases, and 14 bases lay in between. The CDR3 has 15 residues. The germline CDR1 and CDR2 sequences are SNHLY and FYNNEI. The CDR3 loop is CASSGRQGSTDTQYF. The CDR3 region has the DNA TGTGCCAGCAGTGGAAGGCAGGGAAGTACAGATACGCAGTATTTT.